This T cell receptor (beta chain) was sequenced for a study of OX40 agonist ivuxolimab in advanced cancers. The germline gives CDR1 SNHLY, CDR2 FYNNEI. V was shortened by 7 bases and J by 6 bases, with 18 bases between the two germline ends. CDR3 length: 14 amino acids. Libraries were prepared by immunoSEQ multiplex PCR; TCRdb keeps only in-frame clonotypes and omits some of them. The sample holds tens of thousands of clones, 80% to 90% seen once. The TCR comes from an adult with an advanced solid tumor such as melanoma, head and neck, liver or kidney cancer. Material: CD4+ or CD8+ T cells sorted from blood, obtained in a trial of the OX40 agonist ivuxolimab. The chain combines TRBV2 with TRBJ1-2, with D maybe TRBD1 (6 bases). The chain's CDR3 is CASNGQTSVHGYTF. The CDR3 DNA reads TGTGCCAGCAATGGACAGACCTCGGTACATGGCTACACCTTC. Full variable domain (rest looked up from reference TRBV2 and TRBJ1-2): EPEVTQTPSHQVTQMGQEVILRCVPISNHLYFYWYRQILGQKVEFLVSFYNNEISEKSEIFDDQFSVERPDGSNFTLKIRSTKLEDSAMYFCASNGQTSVHGYTFGSGTRLTVV.